A single sample gave rise to the 20 T cell receptor beta chains below, sequenced in a study of blood T cells in healthy people across ages. Primed by a sample-barcoded 5' primer and a J-beta primer mix, a second PCR proceeded for 7 to 11 cycles. MiXCR, run by TCRdb on the 5' RACE reads, gives a single entry per CDR3 protein. The sample includes approximately 810,000 distinct CDR3 sequences, roughly 40% of them seen just once. Sequencing input: blood. All receptors come from a young man in good health.

A few counts support this clonotype. The V call is TRBV4-2, the J call TRBJ1-5, with D possibly TRBD1 on 5 matching bases. V was cut by 0 bases and J by 7 bases, with 13 bases left in between. The germline CDR1 and CDR2 sequences are LGHNA and YNFKEQ. The CDR3 sequence is 15 residues long. CDR3 nucleotides: TGTGCCAGCAGCCAAGATTTGGGGGTAGGGCAGCCCCAGCATTTT. Its protein is CASSQDLGVGQPQHF.

This chain joins TRBV6-5 and TRBJ1-1; no reliable D call. Trimming stripped 7 bases from V and 3 bases from J, with 18 bases between. Per the germline V gene, CDR1 is MNHEY and CDR2 is SVGAGI. This CDR3 comprises 15 residues. CDR3 sequence reads: CASKFSTNRDTEAFF. In DNA form, the CDR3 reads TGTGCCAGCAAGTTCTCGACAAATCGGGACACTGAAGCTTTCTTT.

In its sample, this clonotype was seen many times. The rearrangement joins TRBV12-3 or TRBV12-4 to TRBJ2-1; a possible D gene is TRBD1 (5 bases). This CDR3 has 17 amino acids. Trimming removed 3 bases at V and 2 bases at J, with 17 bases between. CDR3 nucleotide sequence: TGTGCCAGCAGTTTCTCCCCCGGCAGGGTGCCCTACAATGAGCAGTTCTTC. It specifies CASSFSPGRVPYNEQFF.

In regard to this clonotype: The junction differs from germline at one of its ends, possibly a read error. V and J are TRBV4-3 and TRBJ2-7, with TRBD1 matching over 7 bases. The CDR3 consists of 16 residues. From germline, CDR1 is LGHNA and CDR2 YSLEER. This CDR3 reads CSSSQQEQGPARKQYF. The CDR3 nucleotides are TGCTCCAGCAGCCAGCAGGAACAGGGGCCCGCCCGTAAGCAGTACTTC.

In the case of this clonotype: One junction end does not reproduce the germline sequence, and a read error may be involved. The J gene is TRBJ1-2, the V gene TRBV4-3; D is undetermined. Per the germline V gene, CDR1 is LGHNA and CDR2 is YSLEER. The CDR3 contains 15 residues. CDR3 sequence (DNA): TGCGCCAGCAGCCAAGAGGAGACGGTTTCCTATGGCTGCACCTTC. Its translation is CASSQEETVSYGCTF.

On this clonotype: A single base separates this from a much larger clone, so it may be a read error. The chain is built from TRBV20-1 and TRBJ2-5; tentatively, D is TRBD1 (6 bases). V lost 1 base, J lost 2 bases, and 17 bases lay in between. Germline lookup yields CDR1 DFQATT and CDR2 SNEGSKA (reference sequence). The length of the CDR3 is 16 residues. The CDR3 loop is CSARVSTGLRQETQYF. The CDR3 coding sequence is TGCAGTGCTAGAGTATCTACAGGGCTACGACAAGAGACCCAGTACTTC.

J is TRBJ1-5 and V is TRBV6-2 or TRBV6-3; D unresolved. V lost 2 bases to trimming and J lost 0 bases, with 5 bases between them. The CDR3 contains 14 residues. From germline, CDR1 is MNHEY and CDR2 SVGEGT. CDR3 bases: TGTGCCAGCAGTTACGGGCATAGCAATCAGCCCCAGCATTTT. It encodes CASSYGHSNQPQHF.

This clonotype was counted only a few times. CDR3 sequence reads: CASSPRLARTDTQYF. CDR3 DNA: TGCGCCAGCAGCCCCCGACTAGCTCGCACAGATACGCAGTATTTT. The chain employs TRBV4-1 and TRBJ2-3, with 7 bases lining up with TRBD2. The CDR3 has 15 residues. V shed 4 bases, J shed 1 base, and the junction held 5 bases outside the gene matches. In germline, CDR1 is MGHRA, CDR2 YSYEKL.

This clonotype has only a few counts. V and J are TRBV27 and TRBJ1-5; maybe TRBD1 (5 bases). Germline CDR1 is MNHEY and CDR2 is SMNVEV (reference sequence). Trimming removed 6 bases from V and 7 bases from J, with 22 bases in between. The CDR3 sequence is 16 residues long. CDR3 sequence reads: CASSQTGTAIGQPQHF. The CDR3 DNA is TGTGCCAGCAGCCAGACCGGGACCGCGATAGGGCAGCCCCAGCATTTT.

The V gene is TRBV11-1, the J gene TRBJ2-1; D is uncertain. V was cut by 1 base and J by 1 base, with 14 bases left in between. Germline lookup yields CDR1 SGHAT and CDR2 FQDESV (reference sequence). The CDR3 contains 17 residues. CDR3 amino acids: CASSLETGILSYNEQFF. Written as DNA, the CDR3 is TGTGCCAGCAGCTTAGAGACGGGTATCCTTTCCTACAATGAGCAGTTCTTC. Full variable domain (missing parts from reference TRBV11-1 and TRBJ2-1): EAEVAQSPRYKITEKSQAVAFWCDPISGHATLYWYRQILGQGPELLVQFQDESVVDDSQLPKDRFSAERLKGVDSTLKIQPAELGDSAMYLCASSLETGILSYNEQFFGPGTRLTVL.

As regards this clonotype: Germline and junction disagree at one end, which may indicate a read error. The CDR3 DNA follows: TGCGCCAGCAGCCAAAGGGCAGGTTCTAACTATGACTACACCTTC. Translating it yields CASSQRAGSNYDYTF. The genes are TRBV4-3 and TRBJ1-2, with D uncertain. The germline CDR1 and CDR2 sequences are LGHNA and YSLEER. This CDR3 is 15 amino acids long.

This clonotype was recorded many times. The J gene is TRBJ2-3, the V gene TRBV29-1, with 7 nucleotides matching TRBD2. This CDR3 region has 14 residues. Germline V gives CDR1 SQVTM, CDR2 ANQGSEA. Trimming took 3 bases from V and 0 from J; bases not matched to a gene: 3. In DNA, the CDR3 is TGCAGCGTTGATCGAGCGGGGAGCACAGATACGCAGTATTTT. Its protein is CSVDRAGSTDTQYF.

This clonotype was counted ten times or more. V usage is TRBV4-2 and J usage is TRBJ2-5; tentatively, D is TRBD2 (5 bases). V was clipped by 4 bases and J by 2 bases, with 11 bases between them. The CDR3 covers 14 residues. From germline, CDR1 is LGHNA and CDR2 YNFKEQ. The CDR3 protein is CASSPRGLQETQYF. The CDR3 DNA sequence: TGTGCCAGCAGCCCCCGGGGTCTTCAAGAGACCCAGTACTTC.

On this clonotype: Just one base apart from a much larger clone, this may be a read error. The V gene is TRBV2, the J gene TRBJ1-6; no definite D call. The CDR3 is made up of 12 amino acids. Trimming shortened V by 8 bases and J by 13 bases, and 15 bases separated the two germline ends. Germline V gene lookup returns CDR1 SNHLY and CDR2 FYNNEI. The chain's CDR3 is CASSWTGCPLHF. The CDR3 DNA reads TGTGCCAGCTCATGGACGGGCTGTCCCCTCCACTTT.

The chain employs TRBV4-3 and TRBJ1-5, with 7 bases that match TRBD1. The germline gives CDR1 LGHNA, CDR2 YSLEER. J lost 8 bases, V lost 1 base, and 2 bases had no gene match. The CDR3 has 13 residues. The CDR3: CASSQGQGKPQHF. DNA of the CDR3: TGCGCCAGCAGCCAAGGACAGGGAAAGCCCCAGCATTTT.

This clonotype was counted a few times. The J gene is TRBJ2-7, the V gene TRBV6-6, with no clear D. Germline V gene lookup returns CDR1 MNHNY and CDR2 SVGAGI (reference sequence). The CDR3 totals 10 residues. Trimming removed 8 bases at V and 3 bases at J, with 5 bases between. CDR3 residues: CASPYYEQYF. The CDR3 region has the DNA TGTGCCAGCCCCTACTACGAGCAGTACTTC.

This clonotype showed up just a few times. This chain connects TRBV6-5 to TRBJ1-1; D gene uncertain. Trimming removed 5 bases from V and 0 bases from J, with 10 bases in between. This CDR3 has 14 amino acids. CDR1 and CDR2 (germline): MNHEY, SVGAGI. In DNA, the CDR3 is TGTGCCAGCAGTCGACCGATAATGAACACTGAAGCTTTCTTT. Amino acids: CASSRPIMNTEAFF.

As to this clonotype: An end of the junction does not agree with germline; a read error may underlie this. V gene TRBV29-1 combines with J gene TRBJ2-4; TRBD1 is a possible D gene (6 bases). The J call may be incorrect, as the DNA end agrees better with TRBJ2-7. Germline CDR1 reads SQVTM; CDR2 reads ANQGSEA. The CDR3 length is 13 residues. The CDR3 is CNVGLGASYEQYF. The DNA of the CDR3 is TGCAACGTTGGATTGGGGGCGAGTTACGAGCAGTACTTC.

This clonotype has a handful of counts. The chain couples TRBV5-1 to TRBJ1-1; 10 bases agree with TRBD1. This CDR3 has 17 residues. Germline CDR1 SGHRS, CDR2 YFSETQ. V shed 3 bases, J shed 3 bases, and the junction held 11 bases outside the gene matches. The CDR3 DNA is TGCGCCAGCAGCTCCCGGGTAGGGACAGGGGAGGACACTGAAGCTTTCTTT. Amino acids: CASSSRVGTGEDTEAFF.

A few counts support this clonotype. The chain recombines TRBV5-1 with TRBJ2-3; D possibly corresponds to TRBD2 (7 bases). Germline V lookup: CDR1 SGHRS, CDR2 YFSETQ. The CDR3 is 14 residues long. V was trimmed by 2 bases and J by 5 bases, leaving 12 bases between them. CDR3 coding DNA: TGCGCCAGCAGCTTTTGGGGGGGCCTAGATACGCAGTATTTT. Protein: CASSFWGGLDTQYF. Full variable domain (rest looked up from reference TRBV5-1 and TRBJ2-3): KAGVTQTPRYLIKTRGQQVTLSCSPISGHRSVSWYQQTPGQGLQFLFEYFSETQRNKGNFPGRFSGRQFSNSRSEMNVSTLELGDSALYLCASSFWGGLDTQYFGPGTRLTVL.